This TCR beta chain is drawn from a study of response to subunit inactivated influenza vaccine (dated by TCRdb to 2016 to 2018). Turning to the overall study: Deep quantitative T cell receptor repertoire profiling was used in the study to track responses to a trivalent subunit inactivated influenza vaccine. Study-wide conclusions, independent of this receptor: The authors proposed that each seasonal influenza vaccination may bring in only a limited number of new T cells.

This clonotype was seen more than once but under ten times. Its specific antigen is unknown. Base qualities are not recorded, but no much larger clone differs from it by a single base. From the cysteine up to the phenylalanine, the CDR3 has a length of 14 residues. Left in the record is the CDR3 DNA by itself, 42 bases read in frame from the first base. The CDR1 and CDR2 encoded by the germline V gene (reference sequence) are MNHEY and SMNVEV. V ends up 5 bases short and J 16 bases short, with an unmatched junction base count of 15. Library preparation used RT-PCR. Sequencing instrument: Illumina HiSeq 2500. TCRdb passed the public sequencing reads through fastp at Q25 and MiXCR, retaining productive beta sequences. Rows with one shared CDR3 protein collapse into an entry with the most common genes and DNA. Within this sample are around 760,000 distinct CDR3 sequences, with roughly 14% of them counted one time only. Around 7% of the sample belongs to the ten largest clones.

This receptor chain uses TRBV27 and TRBJ2-1, and 9 bases in between align with TRBD2. The sequences come from PBMCs from blood, collected less than 15 days before vaccination. The sequence came from a man aged 50-60 years who received an inactivated influenza vaccine. Donor details come from another sample of the same person, matched by shared clones. The CDR3 protein sequence reads: CASSPLEGSGRSFF. The DNA sequence is given as TGTGCCAGCAGTCCGCTCGAGGGTAGCGGGAGATCATTCTTC.